What follows are 22 T cell receptor beta chains derived from one specimen sequenced in a study of OX40 agonist ivuxolimab in advanced cancers. This table comes from immunoSEQ multiplex PCR, and its TCRdb copy is limited to in-frame clones, with some not included. The table lists about 38,000 clones, 78% of them singletons. This specimen consisted of CD4+ or CD8+ T cells sorted from blood, obtained in a trial of the OX40 agonist ivuxolimab. The receptor set was obtained from an adult with an advanced solid tumor such as melanoma, head and neck, liver or kidney cancer.

This clone showed up just once. The gene calls are TRBV6-1 and TRBJ2-7; TRBD2 aligns across 10 bases. CDR1 is MNHNS, CDR2 SASEGT, per germline. The CDR3 runs 16 residues. Trimming at V came to 3 bases and at J to 4 bases, leaving 9 bases not matched to a gene. The CDR3, as DNA: TGTGCCAGCAGTGACCTAGCGGGAGAAGAAAGTTACGAGCAGTACTTC. Translating it yields CASSDLAGEESYEQYF.

The rearrangement joins TRBV4-1 to TRBJ2-5; 7 nucleotides line up with TRBD1. The germline CDR1 and CDR2 sequences are MGHRA and YSYEKL. Trimming removed 5 bases from V and 4 bases from J; junction bases left unmatched: 13. This CDR3 contains 16 residues. The CDR3 here is CASSVLGLSGGETQYF. The CDR3 DNA is TGCGCCAGCAGCGTTCTGGGGCTCTCAGGGGGAGAGACCCAGTACTTC.

The chain combines TRBV19 with TRBJ2-7, with 7 bases matching TRBD1. V was pared by 5 bases and J by 3 bases, with 4 bases of the junction left unmatched. Germline values: CDR1 LNHDA, CDR2 SQIVND (reference sequence). CDR3 length: 13 residues. CDR3 region: CASSWGTVYEQYF. DNA of the CDR3: TGTGCCAGTAGTTGGGGGACAGTCTACGAGCAGTACTTC.

V is TRBV14 and J is TRBJ2-7; D remains ambiguous. V was trimmed by 1 base and J by 5 bases, leaving 12 bases between them. The germline CDR1 and CDR2 sequences are SGHDN and FVKESK. The CDR3 runs 14 residues. CDR3 bases: TGTGCCAGCAGCCAAGTGAGCCAGTTCGACGAGCAGTACTTC. The encoded protein is CASSQVSQFDEQYF.

The V call is TRBV5-8, the J call TRBJ2-3; TRBD2 matches 7 bases. From germline, CDR1 is SGHTS and CDR2 YDEGEE. The CDR3 runs 14 residues. V lost 1 base and J lost 8; bases outside the gene matches: 7. The CDR3 loop is CASSLKKRGVTQYF. CDR3 sequence (DNA): TGTGCCAGCAGCTTGAAAAAGCGGGGTGTTACGCAGTATTTT.

The V and J genes are TRBV9 and TRBJ2-1; possibly TRBD2 for D (6 bases). Trimming removed 0 bases from V and 3 bases from J, with 10 bases in between. There are 15 residues in the CDR3. The V gene's germline CDR1 is SGDLS and CDR2 YYNGEE. CDR3: CASSVGGLLYNEQFF. CDR3 nucleotides: TGTGCCAGCAGCGTAGGGGGACTCCTCTACAATGAGCAGTTCTTC.

The chain has TRBV11-2 and TRBJ2-5, with 7 bases matching TRBD2. After removal of 2 bases from V and 3 bases from J, the junction contained 9 bases not matched to a gene. This CDR3 is built from 16 residues. Germline V CDR1 and CDR2: SGHAT, FQNNGV. Here the CDR3 DNA reads TGTGCCAGCAGCTTACGGGCTAGCGGCCTCAAAGAGACCCAGTACTTC. Its translation is CASSLRASGLKETQYF.

The chain recombines TRBV15 with TRBJ2-6, with D possibly matching TRBD2 (5 bases). Trimming cost V 0 bases and J 0 bases, with 9 bases left between them. CDR3 length equals 17 residues. Germline V gene sequence: CDR1 LNHNV, CDR2 YYDKDF (reference sequence). CDR3 sequence: CATSRDKSGSGANVLTF. The CDR3 DNA follows: TGTGCCACCAGCAGAGATAAGAGCGGCTCTGGGGCCAACGTCCTGACTTTC.

This clone was observed a handful of times. The chain links TRBV7-9 to TRBJ2-7, with D perhaps matching TRBD1 (6 bases). There are 14 residues in the CDR3. The germline V gene encodes CDR1 SEHNR and CDR2 FQNEAQ (reference sequence). Trimming cost V 5 bases and J 3 bases, with 14 bases left between them. The CDR3 bases are TGTGCCAGCAGCAGAGTGGGGGCTCACTACGAGCAGTACTTC. This codes for CASSRVGAHYEQYF.

The chain employs TRBV5-4 and TRBJ2-3; D perhaps matches TRBD1 (5 bases). This CDR3 region has 17 residues. The V and J ends lost 3 bases and 4 bases respectively, with 21 bases between them. Germline V gene data show CDR1 as SGHNT and CDR2 as YYREEE (reference sequence). CDR3 sequence: CASSSPSQEFLADTQYF. In nucleotides, the CDR3 is TGTGCCAGCAGCTCACCTTCACAGGAGTTTCTCGCAGATACGCAGTATTTT.

The genes are TRBV19 and TRBJ2-1, with TRBD2 matching 8 bases. This CDR3 comprises 18 residues. V lost 1 base, J lost 3 bases, and 11 bases stayed unmatched. CDR1 is LNHDA, CDR2 SQIVND, per germline (reference sequence). The CDR3 is CASSIAGGPVLGYNEQFF. The CDR3 nucleotides are TGTGCCAGTAGTATAGCGGGAGGGCCGGTCCTCGGCTACAATGAGCAGTTCTTC.

This sequence joins TRBV9 and TRBJ2-1; D might be TRBD2 (5 bases). The germline V and J ends were trimmed by 0 bases and 2 bases, with 12 bases remaining between them. Germline loops: CDR1 SGDLS, CDR2 YYNGEE. The CDR3 covers 16 residues. The CDR3 region is CASSVAPSWPYNEQFF. CDR3 DNA sequence: TGTGCCAGCAGCGTAGCCCCTAGCTGGCCCTACAATGAGCAGTTCTTC.

The chain combines TRBV2 with TRBJ1-4; D uncertain. V shed 5 bases and J shed 4 bases, with 14 bases lying between them. The CDR3 sequence is 15 residues long. CDR1 is SNHLY and CDR2 is FYNNEI in the germline V gene. CDR3: CASSQSVSFNEKLFF. CDR3 DNA sequence: TGTGCCAGCAGTCAATCGGTCAGCTTTAATGAAAAACTGTTTTTT.

The chain combines TRBV2 with TRBJ1-6; TRBD1 aligns across 11 bases. Trimming took 8 bases from V and 7 from J; bases not matched to a gene: 1. This CDR3 spans 13 amino acids. Germline V gene lookup returns CDR1 SNHLY and CDR2 FYNNEI. The CDR3 DNA reads TGTGCCAGCGGACAGGGGGCGAATTCACCCCTCCACTTT. The encoded protein is CASGQGANSPLHF.

V usage is TRBV7-9 and J usage is TRBJ1-1; possible D gene TRBD1, 5 bases. This CDR3 region has 13 residues. Germline lookup yields CDR1 SEHNR and CDR2 FQNEAQ (reference sequence). Trimming stripped 6 bases from V and 5 bases from J, with 13 bases between. The CDR3 is CASSPRGKTEAFF. The DNA for the CDR3 is TGTGCCAGCAGTCCCCGGGGGAAAACTGAAGCTTTCTTT.

This clone was detected a few times. The chain carries TRBV5-1 and TRBJ1-2; a possible D gene is TRBD1 (6 bases). The germline CDR1 and CDR2 sequences are SGHRS and YFSETQ. With 2 bases removed from V and 4 bases from J, the gap between germline ends came to 12 bases. CDR3 length equals 14 residues. The CDR3 protein is CASSLRGGIYGYTF. In nucleotides, the CDR3 is TGCGCCAGCAGCTTAAGAGGGGGAATCTATGGCTACACCTTC.

The chain links TRBV19 to TRBJ1-2; no reliable D call. This CDR3 region has 14 residues. Looked up from germline, CDR1 is LNHDA and CDR2 is SQIVND (reference sequence). Trimming pared 3 bases from V and 7 bases from J, leaving 15 bases between. The DNA of the CDR3 is TGTGCCAGTAGTATTAAAGGTTCGAGTACTGGCTACACCTTC. It encodes CASSIKGSSTGYTF.

J is TRBJ2-7 and V is TRBV7-2; 7 nucleotides align to TRBD1. The V segment lost 0 bases and the J segment 2 bases; nucleotides outside the gene matches: 13. Germline CDR1 reads SGHTA; CDR2 reads FQGNSA. This CDR3 is 18 amino acids long. CDR3 loop: CASSLAPGQTRTAYEQYF. The CDR3 DNA follows: TGTGCCAGCAGCTTAGCACCGGGACAGACCCGTACAGCCTACGAGCAGTACTTC.

This clone occurred once. The rearrangement uses TRBV13 and TRBJ1-1; maybe TRBD1 (5 bases). The CDR3 sequence is 14 residues long. CDR1 and CDR2 from the germline V gene are PRHDT and FYEKMQ (reference sequence). V lost 0 bases and J lost 5, with 10 bases in between. Here the CDR3 DNA reads TGTGCCAGCAGCTTAGGTGGGGGTGCGACTGAAGCTTTCTTT. The encoded protein is CASSLGGGATEAFF.

This chain joins TRBV6-1 and TRBJ2-1; TRBD1 is a possible D gene (5 bases). Deletions cut 9 bases from V and 3 bases from J, with 6 bases between. The CDR3 covers 11 residues. The germline CDR1 and CDR2 sequences are MNHNS and SASEGT. Here the CDR3 reads CASRGYNEQFF. The CDR3 DNA sequence: TGTGCCAGTAGGGGCTACAATGAGCAGTTCTTC.

The chain uses TRBV7-9 and TRBJ2-1; 9 bases line up with TRBD1. CDR3 length equals 17 residues. Unmatched junction bases numbered 7, after V lost 2 bases and J lost 2 bases. Germline V CDR1 and CDR2: SEHNR, FQNEAQ (reference sequence). In DNA, the CDR3 is TGTGCCAGCAGCTTACCTCCGACAGGGGGAACCTACAATGAGCAGTTCTTC. As protein: CASSLPPTGGTYNEQFF.

This clone showed up just once. The J gene is TRBJ2-1, the V gene TRBV5-4; TRBD2 is a possible D gene (6 bases). V lost 4 bases and J lost 7, with 21 bases in between. The CDR3 loop spans 16 amino acids. Germline V gene data show CDR1 as SGHNT and CDR2 as YYREEE (reference sequence). Here the CDR3 reads CASSVLGGARSNEQFF. In nucleotides, the CDR3 is TGTGCCAGCAGCGTCCTCGGCGGGGCCAGATCAAATGAGCAGTTCTTC.